This is a list of T cell receptor beta chains from one sample in a study of Ad26.COV2.S vaccination and SARS-CoV-2 variants. The protocol was immunoSEQ multiplex PCR, while the TCRdb copy is restricted to in-frame clones and leaves out a portion. The sample holds hundreds of thousands of clones; around 89% are singletons and the top ten take 5%. Specimen: peripheral blood, collected in a trial of Ad26.COV2.S vaccine versus placebo. These receptors were obtained from a person aged 18-60 years who received the Ad26.COV2.S COVID-19 vaccine or a placebo. Both conserved end residues are part of each CDR3. A D gene is named only where the DNA matches it firmly. Only part of the rows carry a size: once, few, many, or a class if the clone is expanded.

V gene: TRBV7-8; J gene: TRBJ2-7; clone size: few; D gene: TRBD1; CDR3 DNA: TGTGCCAGCAGCTTAGGGCCAGGGGGCCTCTACGAGCAGTACTTC; CDR3 protein: CASSLGPGGLYEQYF
V gene: TRBV7-9; J gene: TRBJ1-1; clone size: few; D gene: NA; CDR3 DNA: TGTGCCAGCAGCTTGGACAGGAACACTGAAGCTTTCTTT; CDR3 protein: CASSLDRNTEAFF
V gene: TRBV12-3/TRBV12-4; J gene: TRBJ2-5; clone size: NA; D gene: NA; CDR3 DNA: TGTGCCAGCAGTTTCGGTCCCGAGACCCAGTACTTC; CDR3 protein: CASSFGPETQYF
V gene: TRBV19; J gene: TRBJ2-3; clone size: NA; D gene: NA; CDR3 DNA: TGTGCCAGTAGTATAAGGCGGGCAGGGACTAGCACAGATACGCAGTATTTT; CDR3 protein: CASSIRRAGTSTDTQYF
V gene: TRBV5-1; J gene: TRBJ1-1; clone size: NA; D gene: NA; CDR3 DNA: TGCGCCAGCAGCTTGGCACTGCAGCTCGGTGAAGCTTTCTTT; CDR3 protein: CASSLALQLGEAFF
V gene: TRBV19; J gene: TRBJ2-3; clone size: NA; D gene: TRBD1; CDR3 DNA: TGTGCCAGTAGTATCCGGGACAGGGGCACAGATACGCAGTATTTT; CDR3 protein: CASSIRDRGTDTQYF
V gene: TRBV9; J gene: TRBJ1-2; clone size: NA; D gene: NA; CDR3 DNA: TGTGCCAGCAGCCCTTGGGACACACAACTGTATGGCTACACCTTC; CDR3 protein: CASSPWDTQLYGYTF
V gene: TRBV29-1; J gene: TRBJ2-4; clone size: NA; D gene: NA; CDR3 DNA: TGCAGCGTTGTGCAGGGGACGGCGGACATTCAGTACTTC; CDR3 protein: CSVVQGTADIQYF
V gene: TRBV6-5; J gene: TRBJ1-2; clone size: once; D gene: NA; CDR3 DNA: TGTGCCAGCAGTAATGTCCTGGGATATGGCTACACCTTC; CDR3 protein: CASSNVLGYGYTF
V gene: TRBV5-4; J gene: TRBJ2-2; clone size: NA; D gene: NA; CDR3 DNA: TGTGCCAGCAGCTTCTACACCGGGGAGCTGTTTTTT; CDR3 protein: CASSFYTGELFF
V gene: TRBV5-1; J gene: TRBJ2-7; clone size: NA; D gene: NA; CDR3 DNA: TGCGCCAGCAGCTTGGCCCCGGGCGAGCTCTACGAGCAGTACTTC; CDR3 protein: CASSLAPGELYEQYF
V gene: TRBV6-5; J gene: TRBJ2-1; clone size: NA; D gene: NA; CDR3 DNA: TGTGCCAGCAGTTACTCGATCATTAGCTCCTACAATGAGCAGTTCTTC; CDR3 protein: CASSYSIISSYNEQFF
V gene: TRBV12-3/TRBV12-4; J gene: TRBJ1-1; clone size: NA; D gene: NA; CDR3 DNA: TGTGCCAGCAGTGGCGGGGCTGAAGCTTTCTTT; CDR3 protein: CASSGGAEAFF
V gene: TRBV11-2; J gene: TRBJ2-7; clone size: NA; D gene: TRBD1; CDR3 DNA: TGTGCCAGCAGCTTAGTACAGGGGGTTTACGAGCAGTACTTC; CDR3 protein: CASSLVQGVYEQYF
V gene: TRBV9; J gene: TRBJ2-1; clone size: NA; D gene: NA; CDR3 DNA: TGTGCCAGCAGCGTAAGAGGGAGCTCCTACAATGAGCAGTTCTTC; CDR3 protein: CASSVRGSSYNEQFF
V gene: TRBV10-3; J gene: TRBJ2-2; clone size: NA; D gene: TRBD1; CDR3 DNA: TGTGCCATCAGTGTATCCGTTCTCGCCGGACAGGTCACCGGGGAGCTGTTTTTT; CDR3 protein: CAISVSVLAGQVTGELFF
V gene: TRBV5-6; J gene: TRBJ2-7; clone size: NA; D gene: TRBD2; CDR3 DNA: TGTGCCAGCAGCTTGGAGGCTAGCGGGAGACGTACCTACGAGCAGTACTTC; CDR3 protein: CASSLEASGRRTYEQYF
V gene: TRBV4-1; J gene: TRBJ2-1; clone size: once; D gene: NA; CDR3 DNA: TGCGCCAGCAGCCAATTTAGTCGGGAAAAGCAGTTCTTC; CDR3 protein: CASSQFSREKQFF
V gene: TRBV15; J gene: TRBJ2-3; clone size: NA; D gene: NA; CDR3 DNA: TGTGCCACCAGCAGAGTTCGCCATGATACGCAGTATTTT; CDR3 protein: CATSRVRHDTQYF
V gene: TRBV7-9; J gene: TRBJ2-1; clone size: NA; D gene: NA; CDR3 DNA: TGTGCCAGCAGCTTACAAAACAGGGAATGGAGATACAATGAGCAGTTCTTC; CDR3 protein: CASSLQNREWRYNEQFF
V gene: TRBV13; J gene: TRBJ2-7; clone size: once; D gene: NA; CDR3 DNA: TGTGCCAGCAGCCGAGGACCCACGACCTACGAGCAGTACTTC; CDR3 protein: CASSRGPTTYEQYF
V gene: TRBV6-2/TRBV6-3; J gene: TRBJ2-3; clone size: NA; D gene: NA; CDR3 DNA: TGTGCCAGCAGCCCAGACTGGGCTAGCACAGATACGCAGTATTTT; CDR3 protein: CASSPDWASTDTQYF